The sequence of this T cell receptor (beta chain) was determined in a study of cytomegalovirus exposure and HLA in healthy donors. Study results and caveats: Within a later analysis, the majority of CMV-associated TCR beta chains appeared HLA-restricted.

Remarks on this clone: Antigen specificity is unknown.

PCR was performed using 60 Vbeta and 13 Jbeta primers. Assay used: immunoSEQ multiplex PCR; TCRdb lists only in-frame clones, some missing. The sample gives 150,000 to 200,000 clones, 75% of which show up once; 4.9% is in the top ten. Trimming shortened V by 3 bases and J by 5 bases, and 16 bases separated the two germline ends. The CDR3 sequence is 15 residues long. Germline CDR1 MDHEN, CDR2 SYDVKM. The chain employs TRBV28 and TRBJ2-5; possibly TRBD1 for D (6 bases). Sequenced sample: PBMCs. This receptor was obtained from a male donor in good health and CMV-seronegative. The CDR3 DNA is TGTGCCAGCAGTTTCCAGGGGAGTCAGTCTGAGACCCAGTACTTC. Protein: CASSFQGSQSETQYF.